This T cell receptor beta chain comes out of a study of patients and donors after allogeneic stem cell transplantation. TCRdb fed the RT-PCR reads into MiXCR, producing one record per CDR3 protein. This sample has some 92,000 distinct CDR3 sequences, with about 48% found just once. Germline loops: CDR1 SGHRS, CDR2 YFSETQ. This CDR3 has 17 amino acids. Trimming shortened V by 0 bases and J by 0 bases, and 13 bases separated the two germline ends. Sequencing input: blood, either unsorted or a sorted T cell fraction (not recorded which). The chain is built from TRBV5-1 and TRBJ1-3, with a tentative D call TRBD1 (5 bases). The clonotype originates from a human donor who was either an allogeneic HSCT recipient or a stem cell or donor lymphocyte infusion donor (not recorded which). It is not recorded whose cells these are; they may come from a transplant donor. CDR3 amino acids: CASSLEGTKFSGNTIYF. CDR3 coding DNA: TGCGCCAGCAGCTTGGAAGGGACCAAATTCTCTGGAAACACCATATATTTT.